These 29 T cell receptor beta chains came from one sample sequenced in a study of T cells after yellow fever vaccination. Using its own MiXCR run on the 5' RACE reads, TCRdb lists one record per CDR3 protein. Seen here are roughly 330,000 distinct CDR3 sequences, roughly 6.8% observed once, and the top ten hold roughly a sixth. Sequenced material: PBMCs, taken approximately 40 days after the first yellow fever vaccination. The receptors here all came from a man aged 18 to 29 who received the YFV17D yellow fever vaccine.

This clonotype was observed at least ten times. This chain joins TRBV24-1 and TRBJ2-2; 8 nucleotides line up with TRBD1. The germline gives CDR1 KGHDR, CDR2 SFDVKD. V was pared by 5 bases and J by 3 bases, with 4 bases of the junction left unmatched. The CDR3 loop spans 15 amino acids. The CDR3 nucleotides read TGTGCCACCAGTGGGGTGACAGGGGACACCGGGGAGCTGTTTTTT. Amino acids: CATSGVTGDTGELFF.

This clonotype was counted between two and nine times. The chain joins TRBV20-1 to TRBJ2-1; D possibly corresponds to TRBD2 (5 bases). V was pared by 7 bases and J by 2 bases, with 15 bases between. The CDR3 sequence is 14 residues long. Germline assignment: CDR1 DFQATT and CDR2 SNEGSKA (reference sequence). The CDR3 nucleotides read TGCAGTGGGACTGGCGGGCTCCCCTACAATGAGCAGTTCTTC. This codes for CSGTGGLPYNEQFF.

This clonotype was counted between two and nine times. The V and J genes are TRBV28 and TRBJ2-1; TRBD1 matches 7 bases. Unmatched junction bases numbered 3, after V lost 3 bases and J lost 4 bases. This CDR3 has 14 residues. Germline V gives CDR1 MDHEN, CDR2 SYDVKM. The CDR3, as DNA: TGTGCCAGCAGTTTGGGACAGAAGTACAATGAGCAGTTCTTC. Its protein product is CASSLGQKYNEQFF.

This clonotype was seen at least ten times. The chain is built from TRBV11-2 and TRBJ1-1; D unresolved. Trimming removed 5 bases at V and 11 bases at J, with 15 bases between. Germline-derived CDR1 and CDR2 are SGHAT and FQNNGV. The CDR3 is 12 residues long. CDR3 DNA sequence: TGTGCCAGCAGCCCCCGCTTTTATGGCGCTTTCTTT. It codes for CASSPRFYGAFF.

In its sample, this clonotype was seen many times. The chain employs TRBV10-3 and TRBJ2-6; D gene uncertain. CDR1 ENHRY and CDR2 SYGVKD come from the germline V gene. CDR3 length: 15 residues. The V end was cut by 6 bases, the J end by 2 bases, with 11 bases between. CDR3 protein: CAISTTVPGANVLTF. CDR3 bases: TGTGCCATCAGCACCACAGTCCCTGGGGCCAACGTCCTGACTTTC.

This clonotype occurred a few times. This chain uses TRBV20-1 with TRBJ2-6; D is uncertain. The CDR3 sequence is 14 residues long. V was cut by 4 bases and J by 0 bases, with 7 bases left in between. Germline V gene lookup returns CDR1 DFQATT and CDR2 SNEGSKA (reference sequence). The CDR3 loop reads CSAMEGSGANVLTF. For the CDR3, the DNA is TGCAGTGCTATGGAAGGCTCTGGGGCCAACGTCCTGACTTTC.

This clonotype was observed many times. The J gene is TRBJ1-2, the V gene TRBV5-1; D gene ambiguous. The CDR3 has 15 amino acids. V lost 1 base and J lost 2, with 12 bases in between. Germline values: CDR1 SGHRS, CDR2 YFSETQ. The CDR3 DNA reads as TGCGCCAGCAGCTTGTTTTCGGCCAGCAACTATGGCTACACCTTC. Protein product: CASSLFSASNYGYTF.

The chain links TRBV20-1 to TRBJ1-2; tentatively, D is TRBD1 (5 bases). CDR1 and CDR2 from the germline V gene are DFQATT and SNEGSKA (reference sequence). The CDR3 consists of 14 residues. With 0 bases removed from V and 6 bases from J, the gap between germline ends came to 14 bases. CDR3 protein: CSARDWFGGDGYTF. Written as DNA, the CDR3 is TGCAGTGCTAGAGATTGGTTCGGAGGGGATGGCTACACCTTC.

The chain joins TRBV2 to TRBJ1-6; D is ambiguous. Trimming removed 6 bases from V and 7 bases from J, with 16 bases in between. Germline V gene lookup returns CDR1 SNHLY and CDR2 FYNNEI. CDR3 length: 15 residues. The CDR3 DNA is TGTGCCAGCAGGATTACTACAGTGTCCAATTCACCCCTCCACTTT. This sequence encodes CASRITTVSNSPLHF.

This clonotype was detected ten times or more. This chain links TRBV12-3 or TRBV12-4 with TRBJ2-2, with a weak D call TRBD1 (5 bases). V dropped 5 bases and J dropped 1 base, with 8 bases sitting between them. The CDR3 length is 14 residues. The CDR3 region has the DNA TGTGCCAGCAGTCGCACAGGGAACACCGGGGAGCTGTTTTTT. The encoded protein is CASSRTGNTGELFF.

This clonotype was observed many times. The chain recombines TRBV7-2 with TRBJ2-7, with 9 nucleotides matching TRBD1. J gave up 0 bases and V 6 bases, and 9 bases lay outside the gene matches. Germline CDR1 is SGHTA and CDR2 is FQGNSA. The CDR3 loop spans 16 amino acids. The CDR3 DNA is TGTGCCAGCAGACCTACAGGGGGCAGAGGCTCCTACGAGCAGTACTTC. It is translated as CASRPTGGRGSYEQYF.

Here the CDR3 reads CASSLNLPGRTSYNEQFF. As DNA, the CDR3 is TGTGCCAGCAGCCTCAACCTTCCCGGGCGTACCTCCTACAATGAGCAGTTCTTC. V gene TRBV7-6 combines with J gene TRBJ2-1; D is uncertain. The length of the CDR3 is 18 residues. The V end was cut by 5 bases, the J end by 0 bases, with 20 bases between. In germline, CDR1 is SGHVS, CDR2 FNYEAQ.

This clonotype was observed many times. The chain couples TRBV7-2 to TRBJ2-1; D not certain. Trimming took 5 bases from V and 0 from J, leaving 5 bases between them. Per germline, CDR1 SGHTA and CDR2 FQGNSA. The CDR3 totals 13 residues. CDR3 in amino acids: CASSPSSYNEQFF. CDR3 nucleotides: TGTGCCAGCAGCCCGAGCTCCTACAATGAGCAGTTCTTC.

Here the CDR3 DNA reads TGTGCCACCAGCTCCCGGACAGGGTGGAATCAGCCCCAGCATTTT. Amino acid sequence: CATSSRTGWNQPQHF. The chain joins TRBV15 to TRBJ1-5, with TRBD1 identical over 8 bases. V shed 5 bases and J 4 bases; nucleotides not matched to a gene: 7. The CDR3 consists of 15 residues. Germline lookup yields CDR1 LNHNV and CDR2 YYDKDF (reference sequence).

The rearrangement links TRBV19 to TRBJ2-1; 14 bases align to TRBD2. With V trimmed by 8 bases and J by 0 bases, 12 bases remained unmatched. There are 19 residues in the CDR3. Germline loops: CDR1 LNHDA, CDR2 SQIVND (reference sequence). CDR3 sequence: CASAHTPTSGGASYNEQFF. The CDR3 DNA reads TGTGCCAGTGCACATACCCCGACTAGCGGGGGGGCCTCCTACAATGAGCAGTTCTTC.

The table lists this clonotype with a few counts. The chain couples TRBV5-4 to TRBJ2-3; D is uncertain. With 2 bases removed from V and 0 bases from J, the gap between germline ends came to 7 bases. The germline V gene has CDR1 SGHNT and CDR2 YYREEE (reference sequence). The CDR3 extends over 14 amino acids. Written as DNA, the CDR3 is TGTGCCAGCAGCTTAAAACTTAGCACAGATACGCAGTATTTT. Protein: CASSLKLSTDTQYF.

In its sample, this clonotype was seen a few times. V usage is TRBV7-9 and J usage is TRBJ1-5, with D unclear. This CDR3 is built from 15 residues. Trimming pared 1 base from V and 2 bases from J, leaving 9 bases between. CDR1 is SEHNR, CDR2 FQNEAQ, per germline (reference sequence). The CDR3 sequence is CASSLGAGGNQPQHF. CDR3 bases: TGTGCCAGCAGCTTAGGGGCGGGCGGCAATCAGCCCCAGCATTTT.

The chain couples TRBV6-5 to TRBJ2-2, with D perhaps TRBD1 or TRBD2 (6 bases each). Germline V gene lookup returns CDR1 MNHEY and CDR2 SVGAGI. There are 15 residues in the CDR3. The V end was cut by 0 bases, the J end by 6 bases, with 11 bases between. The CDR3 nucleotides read TGTGCCAGCAGTTACTCGCCGGGGGCTGCCGGGGAGCTGTTTTTT. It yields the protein CASSYSPGAAGELFF.

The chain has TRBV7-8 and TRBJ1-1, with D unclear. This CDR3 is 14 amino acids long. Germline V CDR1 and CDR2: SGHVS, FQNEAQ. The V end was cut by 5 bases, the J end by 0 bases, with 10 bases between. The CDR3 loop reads CASSANHLNTEAFF. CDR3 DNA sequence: TGTGCCAGCAGCGCCAACCATTTGAACACTGAAGCTTTCTTT.

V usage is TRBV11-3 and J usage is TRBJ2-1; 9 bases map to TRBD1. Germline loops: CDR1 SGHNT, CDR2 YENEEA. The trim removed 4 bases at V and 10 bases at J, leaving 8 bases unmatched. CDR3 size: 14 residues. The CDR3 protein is CASSSSRTGEEQFF. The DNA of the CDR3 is TGTGCCAGCAGCTCCTCACGGACAGGGGAAGAGCAGTTCTTC.

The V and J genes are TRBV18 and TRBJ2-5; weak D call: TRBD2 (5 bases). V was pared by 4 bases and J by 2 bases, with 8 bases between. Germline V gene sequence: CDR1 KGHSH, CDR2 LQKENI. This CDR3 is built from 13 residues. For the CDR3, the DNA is TGTGCCAGCTCACGAGGGAGTCAAGAGACCCAGTACTTC. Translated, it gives CASSRGSQETQYF.

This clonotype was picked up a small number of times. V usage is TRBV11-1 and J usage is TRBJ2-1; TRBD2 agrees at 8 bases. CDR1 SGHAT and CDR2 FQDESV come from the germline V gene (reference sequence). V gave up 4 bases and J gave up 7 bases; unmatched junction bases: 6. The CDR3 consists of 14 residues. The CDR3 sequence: CASSSGRGVNEQFF. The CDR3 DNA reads TGTGCCAGCAGCTCGGGGCGGGGGGTGAATGAGCAGTTCTTC.

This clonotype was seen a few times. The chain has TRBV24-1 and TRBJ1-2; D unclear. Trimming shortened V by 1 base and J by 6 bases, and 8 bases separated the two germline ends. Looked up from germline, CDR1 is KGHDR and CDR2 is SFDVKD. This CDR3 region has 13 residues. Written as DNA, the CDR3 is TGTGCCACCAGTGATTTCGGCAGTAATGGCTACACCTTC. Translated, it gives CATSDFGSNGYTF.

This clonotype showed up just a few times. CDR3 sequence: CASRKGGQETQYF. Written as DNA, the CDR3 is TGCGCCAGCAGAAAGGGGGGGCAAGAGACCCAGTACTTC. The chain employs TRBV23-1 and TRBJ2-5; D perhaps matches TRBD2 (7 bases). TRBV23-1 is an ORF for which the function is uncertain. With 6 bases removed from V and 2 bases from J, the gap between germline ends came to 10 bases. The CDR3 is 13 amino acids.

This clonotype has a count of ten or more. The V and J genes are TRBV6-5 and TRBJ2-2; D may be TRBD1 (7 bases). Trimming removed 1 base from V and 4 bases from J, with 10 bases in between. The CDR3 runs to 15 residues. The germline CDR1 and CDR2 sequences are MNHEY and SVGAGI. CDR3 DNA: TGTGCCAGCAGTTACTACAGGGGAGGCACCGGGGAGCTGTTTTTT. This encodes CASSYYRGGTGELFF.

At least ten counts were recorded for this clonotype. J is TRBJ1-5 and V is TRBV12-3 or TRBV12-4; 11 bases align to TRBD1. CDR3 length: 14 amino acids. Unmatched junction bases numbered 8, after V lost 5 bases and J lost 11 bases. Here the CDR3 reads CASSPGQGEGSQHF. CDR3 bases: TGTGCCAGCAGTCCGGGACAGGGGGAGGGATCCCAGCATTTT.

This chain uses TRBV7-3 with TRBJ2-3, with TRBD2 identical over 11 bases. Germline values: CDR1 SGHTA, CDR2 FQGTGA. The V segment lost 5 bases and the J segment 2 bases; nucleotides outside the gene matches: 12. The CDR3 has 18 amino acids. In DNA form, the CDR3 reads TGTGCCAGCAGCCCCCTAGGAGCTAGCGGGGGGACCACAGATACGCAGTATTTT. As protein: CASSPLGASGGTTDTQYF.

This CDR3 reads CATGEGLGTYNSPLHF. The CDR3 region has the DNA TGTGCCACAGGCGAGGGGTTAGGCACCTATAATTCACCCCTCCACTTT. This rearrangement joins TRBV10-3 to TRBJ1-6; tentatively, D is TRBD1 (5 bases). V shed 10 bases and J shed 2 bases, with 18 bases lying between them. Germline V gene sequence: CDR1 ENHRY, CDR2 SYGVKD. This CDR3 region has 16 residues.

The CDR3 reads CSVAVGSYSNQPQHF. CDR3 in DNA: TGCAGCGTTGCCGTGGGTTCTTATAGCAATCAGCCCCAGCATTTT. The chain employs TRBV29-1 and TRBJ1-5; no clear D. The ends were cut back, 4 bases at V and 0 bases at J, with 13 bases in the middle. CDR1 and CDR2 from the germline V gene are SQVTM and ANQGSEA. This CDR3 is 15 amino acids long.